A selection of T cell receptor beta chains follows, all from one sample in a study of T cell responses to AZD1222 COVID-19 vaccine. Sequenced by immunoSEQ multiplex PCR; TCRdb stores in-frame clones only, minus some. The sample records some 97,000 clones, around 90% being singletons. This specimen consisted of peripheral blood, obtained on day 0 of AZD1222 vaccination. The source of these receptors is an adult in good health. Each CDR3 is given with its conserved first and last residue. The D gene is left open where the match is weak. Clone size, where shown, is once, few, many, or a class for clones that have expanded.

cdr3_aa	cdr3_nt	v_call	j_call	d_call	cdr3_length	clone_size
CASSQWGSTGGYTGELFF	TGTGCCAGCAGCCAATGGGGGAGCACAGGGGGGTACACCGGGGAGCTGTTTTTT	TRBV3-1/TRBV3-2	TRBJ2-2	TRBD1	18	once
CSASITGLAGSYEQYF	TGCAGTGCTAGTATTACGGGACTAGCGGGAAGCTACGAGCAGTACTTC	TRBV20-1	TRBJ2-7	TRBD2	16	.
CASSVEFGETQYF	TGTGCCAGCAGCGTAGAGTTCGGGGAGACCCAGTACTTC	TRBV9	TRBJ2-5	.	13	.
CASSVGAGRAANEKLFF	TGTGCCAGCAGCGTAGGGGCGGGGCGGGCGGCTAATGAAAAACTGTTTTTT	TRBV9	TRBJ1-4	.	17	.
CASRPFRGGTEAFF	TGTGCCAGCAGGCCGTTCAGGGGAGGCACTGAAGCTTTCTTT	TRBV28	TRBJ1-1	.	14	.
CASSPLPQGAAYEQYF	TGTGCCAGCAGCCCCCTTCCACAGGGGGCCGCCTACGAGCAGTACTTC	TRBV9	TRBJ2-7	TRBD1	16	.
CASRAQGSNQPQHF	TGTGCCAGCAGGGCGCAGGGCAGCAATCAGCCCCAGCATTTT	TRBV28	TRBJ1-5	.	14	.
CASSEVPVQQPQHF	TGCGCCAGCAGTGAAGTTCCAGTGCAACAGCCCCAGCATTTT	TRBV10-2	TRBJ1-5	.	14	.
CASSQNRASGNNEQFF	TGTGCCAGCTCTCAAAACCGGGCTAGCGGGAACAATGAGCAGTTCTTC	TRBV18	TRBJ2-1	TRBD2	16	once
CASHPRRQYF	TGTGCTAGCCACCCCCGGAGGCAGTACTTC	TRBV7-7	TRBJ2-7	.	10	few
CASSIWTDRNSGNTIYF	TGTGCCAGTAGTATATGGACGGACAGGAACTCTGGAAACACCATATATTTT	TRBV19	TRBJ1-3	TRBD1	17	.
CASSDGRNLYYGYTF	TGTGCCAGCAGTGACGGACGGAACCTTTACTATGGCTACACCTTC	TRBV6-1	TRBJ1-2	.	15	.
CASSLYSVGYGYTF	TGTGCCAGCAGCTTATATTCGGTAGGCTATGGCTACACCTTC	TRBV11-2	TRBJ1-2	.	14	once
CASSTTTSGRAETYEQYF	TGTGCCAGCAGTACCACGACTAGCGGGAGGGCGGAAACCTACGAGCAGTACTTC	TRBV6-4	TRBJ2-7	TRBD2	18	.
CASSLARYEQYF	TGTGCCAGCAGCTTAGCGCGGTACGAGCAGTACTTC	TRBV7-2	TRBJ2-7	.	12	.
CASSTRTGAEQYF	TGTGCCAGCAGCACGAGGACAGGGGCCGAGCAGTACTTC	TRBV11-2	TRBJ2-7	TRBD1	13	.
CASSFRRGTYEQYF	TGTGCCAGCAGCTTCCGGCGGGGAACCTACGAGCAGTACTTC	TRBV7-8	TRBJ2-7	.	14	.
CASNSGQAREQYF	TGTGCCAGCAACTCGGGACAGGCGCGCGAGCAGTACTTC	TRBV6-5	TRBJ2-7	TRBD1	13	once
CASSLRGDSPLHF	TGTGCCAGCAGCTTAAGGGGAGATTCACCCCTCCACTTT	TRBV7-3	TRBJ1-6	.	13	.
CASSLPIRTSPSYEQYF	TGTGCCAGCAGTCTACCAATCAGGACTAGTCCGTCCTACGAGCAGTACTTC	TRBV28	TRBJ2-7	TRBD2	17	.
CASSHPYMGQEAFF	TGTGCCAGCAGCCACCCTTATATGGGTCAGGAAGCTTTCTTT	TRBV28	TRBJ1-1	.	14	.
CASSFGTDSYEQYF	TGTGCCAGCAGCTTCGGGACGGACTCCTACGAGCAGTACTTC	TRBV5-6	TRBJ2-7	.	14	.
CASRPGGLNTEAFF	TGCGCCAGCAGACCGGGGGGCTTGAACACTGAAGCTTTCTTT	TRBV4-1	TRBJ1-1	.	14	.
CASSLLDSSTDTQYF	TGTGCCAGCAGCCTTCTAGACTCTAGCACAGATACGCAGTATTTT	TRBV13	TRBJ2-3	.	15	once
CASSSGLSRADTQYF	TGTGCCAGCAGTTCAGGATTGTCTAGGGCAGATACGCAGTATTTT	TRBV27	TRBJ2-3	.	15	.
CASSLTLTGELFF	TGTGCCAGCAGCTTAACTCTAACCGGGGAGCTGTTTTTT	TRBV7-6	TRBJ2-2	.	13	.
CASSLVNNQETQYF	TGTGCCAGCAGCCTAGTCAATAACCAAGAGACCCAGTACTTC	TRBV5-6	TRBJ2-5	.	14	.
CASSFLTGELFF	TGCGCCAGCAGCTTTCTGACCGGGGAGCTGTTTTTT	TRBV5-1	TRBJ2-2	.	12	.
CASSRRVGSQETQYF	TGTGCCAGCAGCCGGAGGGTGGGCAGTCAAGAGACCCAGTACTTC	TRBV5-5	TRBJ2-5	.	15	.
CASRRQPLNTEAFF	TGTGCCAGCAGAAGACAGCCTCTGAACACTGAAGCTTTCTTT	TRBV6-5	TRBJ1-1	.	14	.
CASSPLAGGGNEQFF	TGTGCCAGCAGCCCACTAGCGGGAGGGGGAAATGAGCAGTTCTTC	TRBV3-1/TRBV3-2	TRBJ2-1	TRBD2	15	few
CASSLPSYEQYF	TGTGCCAGCAGCTTGCCTAGTTACGAGCAGTACTTC	TRBV7-8	TRBJ2-7	.	12	.
CATGRVSTDTQYF	TGTGCCACCGGACGGGTTAGCACAGATACGCAGTATTTT	TRBV7-2	TRBJ2-3	.	13	.